The rows below give T cell receptor beta chains drawn from one sample of a study of technical replicates of blood from a few donors. TCRdb's table, derived via immunoSEQ multiplex PCR, lists solely in-frame clones and lacks some. In the table there are more than 90,000 clones, 95% of which are singletons. The sequencing input was T cells isolated from PBMCs. The receptor set was obtained from a human donor in good health. Both conserved end residues are part of each CDR3. D genes are given only for firm matches. Not every row has a clone size; where given, it reads once, few, many or a size class.

clone size,J gene,D gene,CDR3 length,V gene,CDR3 protein,CDR3 DNA
.,TRBJ2-7,TRBD2,15,TRBV13,CASRSQREGQDEQYF,TGTGCCAGCAGATCCCAGCGGGAGGGCCAGGACGAGCAGTACTTC
.,TRBJ2-7,TRBD1,16,TRBV9,CASSVATGTGPYEQYF,TGTGCCAGCAGCGTAGCCACCGGGACAGGACCCTACGAGCAGTACTTC
.,TRBJ1-3,.,14,TRBV11-3,CASSLQSSGNTIYF,TGTGCCAGCAGCCTTCAGTCCTCTGGAAACACCATATATTTT
.,TRBJ2-1,.,14,TRBV5-1,CASNPDRLNNEQFF,TGCGCCAGCAACCCTGACAGGCTGAACAATGAGCAGTTCTTC
once,TRBJ2-1,.,16,TRBV5-8,CASSLRSGNSYNEQFF,TGTGCCAGCAGCTTGCGGTCCGGGAACTCCTACAATGAGCAGTTCTTC
.,TRBJ2-2,TRBD1,16,TRBV11-3,CASSQDRATNTGELFF,TGTGCCAGCAGCCAAGACAGGGCTACGAACACCGGGGAGCTGTTTTTT
.,TRBJ1-1,TRBD1,16,TRBV4-1,CASSPILGQGRAEAFF,TGCGCCAGCAGCCCAATTTTGGGACAGGGGAGGGCTGAAGCTTTCTTT
.,TRBJ2-7,TRBD2,17,TRBV9,CASSVAEGLAESYEQYF,TGTGCCAGCAGCGTAGCGGAGGGACTAGCGGAGTCCTACGAGCAGTACTTC
.,TRBJ1-5,TRBD1,17,TRBV28,CASRGTGVWLSNQPQHF,TGTGCCAGCAGGGGGACAGGGGTCTGGCTAAGCAATCAGCCCCAGCATTTT
.,TRBJ2-5,.,14,TRBV7-8,CASSPRRIVETQYF,TGTGCCAGCAGCCCCCGGAGGATTGTAGAGACCCAGTACTTC
.,TRBJ2-3,.,16,TRBV28,CASSSPEERWTDTQYF,TGTGCCAGCAGTTCCCCCGAGGAGCGATGGACAGATACGCAGTATTTT
.,TRBJ1-1,.,13,TRBV19,CASSISMNTEAFF,TGTGCCAGTAGTATATCCATGAACACTGAAGCTTTCTTT
.,TRBJ2-5,.,14,TRBV7-3,CASSTAVNPETQYF,TGTGCCAGCAGCACAGCGGTTAACCCCGAGACCCAGTACTTC
.,TRBJ2-1,TRBD1,14,TRBV4-1,CASSQVGTRSQGVF,TGCGCCAGCAGCCAAGTTGGTACTAGGAGTCAGGGGGTCTTC
.,TRBJ1-5,.,15,TRBV19,CASSIGSSGRWGQHF,TGTGCCAGTAGTATAGGGAGTTCAGGGCGTTGGGGCCAGCATTTT
.,TRBJ2-1,.,14,TRBV27,CASSWFRSNNEQFF,TGTGCCAGCAGTTGGTTCCGGTCCAACAATGAGCAGTTCTTC
.,TRBJ1-4,.,18,TRBV28,CASSFTASISATNEKLFF,TGTGCCAGCAGTTTTACGGCGTCGATAAGCGCAACTAATGAAAAACTGTTTTTT
.,TRBJ2-5,.,14,TRBV10-3,CAISAGSYQETQYF,TGTGCCATCAGTGCGGGATCGTACCAAGAGACCCAGTACTTC
.,TRBJ2-5,TRBD1,15,TRBV2,CASIRTGRKQETQYF,TGTGCCAGCATCCGGACAGGGAGAAAACAAGAGACCCAGTACTTC
.,TRBJ2-6,TRBD2,17,TRBV18,CASSPISGGTGANVLTF,TGTGCCAGCTCACCAATTAGCGGGGGGACTGGGGCCAACGTCCTGACTTTC
.,TRBJ2-2,.,14,TRBV28,CATLDSSNTGELFF,TGTGCCACCCTAGACAGTTCGAACACCGGGGAGCTGTTTTTT
.,TRBJ2-7,TRBD1,15,TRBV6-1,CASRDGTGATYEQYF,TGTGCCAGCAGGGACGGGACAGGGGCAACCTACGAGCAGTACTTC
.,TRBJ2-3,.,14,TRBV30,CAWNRQGGTDTQYF,TGTGCCTGGAACCGACAAGGGGGCACAGATACGCAGTATTTT
.,TRBJ1-5,.,15,TRBV19,CASSISGNSNQPQHF,TGTGCCAGTAGTATAAGCGGTAATTCAAATCAGCCCCAGCATTTT
.,TRBJ2-3,TRBD2,16,TRBV12-5,CASGLPRGRGADTQYF,TGTGCTAGTGGTTTGCCCCGGGGGCGGGGGGCCGATACGCAGTATTTT
once,TRBJ2-1,TRBD1,16,TRBV11-3,CASSLAGTEWGAEQFF,TGTGCCAGCAGCTTAGCAGGGACAGAATGGGGAGCTGAGCAGTTCTTC
.,TRBJ2-7,.,13,TRBV10-1,CASSENTGYEQYF,TGCGCCAGCAGTGAAAACACAGGGTACGAGCAGTACTTC
.,TRBJ1-2,TRBD1,13,TRBV27,CASSLKTGGGYTF,TGTGCCAGCAGCCTAAAGACAGGGGGCGGCTACACCTTC
.,TRBJ1-2,TRBD1,15,TRBV6-1,CASSLQGGGYYGYTF,TGTGCCAGCAGCCTTCAAGGGGGCGGGTACTATGGCTACACCTTC
.,TRBJ2-5,TRBD1,15,TRBV18,CASSRGQGAVETQYF,TGTGCCAGCTCACGTGGACAGGGGGCTGTAGAGACCCAGTACTTC
.,TRBJ2-1,TRBD2,15,TRBV9,CASSVAAGGPNEQFF,TGTGCCAGCAGCGTAGCGGCGGGAGGGCCCAATGAGCAGTTCTTC
.,TRBJ2-2,TRBD2,17,TRBV18,CASSSPQAGLVAGELFF,TGTGCCAGCTCATCCCCACAAGCGGGACTGGTGGCCGGGGAGCTGTTTTTT